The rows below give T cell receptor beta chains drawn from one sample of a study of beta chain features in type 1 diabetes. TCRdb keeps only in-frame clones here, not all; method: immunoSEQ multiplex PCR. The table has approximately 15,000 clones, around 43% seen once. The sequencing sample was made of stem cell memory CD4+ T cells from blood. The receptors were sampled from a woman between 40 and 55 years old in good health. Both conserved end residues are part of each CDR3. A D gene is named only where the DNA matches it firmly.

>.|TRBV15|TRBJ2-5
CATSRDRSNTRVETQYF
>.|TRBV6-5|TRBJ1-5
CASSYSRYSNQPQHF
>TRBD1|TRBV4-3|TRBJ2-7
CASSLGQGPLWEQYF
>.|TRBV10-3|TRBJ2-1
CAIKPGLWDEQFF
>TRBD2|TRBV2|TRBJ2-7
CASSYLGGGKYEQYF
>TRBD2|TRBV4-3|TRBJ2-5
CASSPTGGAQETQYF
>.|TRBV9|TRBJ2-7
CASSVDSTGVNEQYF
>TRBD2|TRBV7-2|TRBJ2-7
CASSFPSGGSSYEQYF
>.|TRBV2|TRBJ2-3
CASTAGRTDTQYF
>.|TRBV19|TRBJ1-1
CASSIGRAKLMNTEAFF
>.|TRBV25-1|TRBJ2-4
CASGGRDLQYF
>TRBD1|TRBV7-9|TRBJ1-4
CASSLRGTGNEKLFF
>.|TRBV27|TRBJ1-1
CASSLGGAAFF
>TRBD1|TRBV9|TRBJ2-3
CASSVRVADRVGDTQYF
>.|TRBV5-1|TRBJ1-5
CASSSTPGTQPQHF
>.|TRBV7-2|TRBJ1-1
CASSLVTANTEAFF
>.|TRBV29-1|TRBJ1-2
CSALAGHRGNPPGYTF
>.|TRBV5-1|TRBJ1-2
CASSPGVYGYTF
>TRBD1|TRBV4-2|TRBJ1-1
CASSRPGTGDEAFF
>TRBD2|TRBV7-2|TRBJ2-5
CASSTPRGGETQYF
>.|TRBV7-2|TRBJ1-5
CASSLGQFLQQPQHF
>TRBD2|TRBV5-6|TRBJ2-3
CASTFGTSRTDTQYF
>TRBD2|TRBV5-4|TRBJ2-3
CASASGTSGRIRHTDTQYF
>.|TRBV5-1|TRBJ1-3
CASSLGGTGNTIYF
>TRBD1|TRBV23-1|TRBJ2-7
CASSQSSTWCGDRGHEQYF
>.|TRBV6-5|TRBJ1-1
CASSYSIGGLDTEAFF
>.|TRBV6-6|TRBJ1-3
CASSYGSSGNTIYF
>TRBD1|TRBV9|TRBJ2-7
CASSPTTGPNEQYF
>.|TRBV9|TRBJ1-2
CASSAQTKTGNYGYTF
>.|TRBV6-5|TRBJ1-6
CASSSLGALDSPLHF
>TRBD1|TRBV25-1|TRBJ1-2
CASSGPGQGTLDGYTF
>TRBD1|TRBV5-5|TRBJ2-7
CASSTRGDRLNYEQYF
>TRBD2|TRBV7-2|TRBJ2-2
CASSPGLAGGQNTGELFF
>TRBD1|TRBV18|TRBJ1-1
CASSPPGQGGRVGVTEAFF
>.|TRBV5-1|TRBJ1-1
CASSREGGTEAFF
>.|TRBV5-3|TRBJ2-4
CASSLGSGFQNIQYF
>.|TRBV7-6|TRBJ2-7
CASSSPREQYF
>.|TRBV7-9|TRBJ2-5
CASSFAGSETQYF
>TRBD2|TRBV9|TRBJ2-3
CASSAKGGLAELTSTDTQYF
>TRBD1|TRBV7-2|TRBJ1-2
CASSFRDRHYGYTF
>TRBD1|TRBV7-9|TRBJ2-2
CASSFQGETGELFF
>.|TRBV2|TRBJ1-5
CASSVGGLGNQPQHF
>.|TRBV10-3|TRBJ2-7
CAISDSVGASYEQYF
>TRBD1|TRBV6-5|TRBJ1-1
CASRSDRETTEAFF
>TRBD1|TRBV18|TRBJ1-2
CASSQGAAPDYGYTF
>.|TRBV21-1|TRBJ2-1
CASSKALPGLAGGSSYNEQFF
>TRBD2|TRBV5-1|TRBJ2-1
CASSLEGGGVHNEQFF
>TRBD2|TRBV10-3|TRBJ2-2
CAISGSGGATGELFF
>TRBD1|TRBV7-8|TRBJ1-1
CASSFRTGWPTEAFF
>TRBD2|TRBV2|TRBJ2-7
CASSENGLAGGAYEQYF
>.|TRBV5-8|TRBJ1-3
CASSLRNKFTLSGNTIYF